The clone carrying this T cell receptor (beta chain) was observed once. Its antigen is as yet unknown. The data originate from a study of somatic mutations in cytotoxic T cells in rheumatoid arthritis. Study in general: Patients gave 30 ml EDTA peripheral blood immediately after diagnosis, prior to starting treatment.

Whole-study results and caveats: A rise in CD8+ clonality with age was seen in rheumatoid arthritis patients but not in healthy controls.

TCRdb's table, derived via immunoSEQ multiplex PCR, lists solely in-frame clones and lacks some. The table has 20,000 to 25,000 clones, approximately 84% seen once. The germline CDR1 and CDR2 sequences are SEHNR and FQNEAQ (reference sequence). With 2 bases clipped from V and 4 bases from J, the junction kept 4 bases outside the gene matches. The CDR3 contains 16 residues. The sequencing input was CD8+ T cells sorted from blood. The chain has TRBV7-9 and TRBJ2-5, with 13 bases aligning to TRBD2. The receptor's source is an adult with rheumatoid arthritis. For the CDR3, the DNA is TGTGCCAGCAGCTTAAGGACTAGCGGGAGTGGAGAGACCCAGTACTTC. It codes for CASSLRTSGSGETQYF.